The present T cell receptor (beta chain) was sequenced within a study of blood T cell repertoires in COVID-19 (dated by TCRdb to the early 2020s). Notes on the research overall: Samples from collaborators originated in the United States, Italy and Spain and spanned both the acute and convalescent phases of COVID-19. Sample metadata almost always included a de-identified subject ID, COVID-19 status, age in years and sex. Where available, HLA class I and class II types were obtained from metadata supplied by the sample provider rather than from assay-based typing. The dataset comprised deeply sampled blood TCRbeta repertoires from subjects exposed to, actively infected with, or recovered from COVID-19. Samples were obtained from the ongoing ImmuneRACE study (first 160 participants) and from over 1,000 subjects provided by 6 global collaborators. The repertoires were made available in a free public database intended to serve as a resource for research on the immune response to SARS-CoV-2. The prospective study material was composed of cDNA or gDNA derived from T cells, B-cell-depleted T cells, or PBMCs. On the study overall, not on this receptor specifically: Clinical and demographic metadata were provided uncurated, with the amount varying by source and participant.

TCRbeta CDR3 regions were amplified from genomic DNA using the immunoSEQ Assay, a bias-controlled multiplex PCR. The authors' analysis ran thus. Nucleated cell counts per sample were estimated from amplification of reference gene primers within the assay. Sequence reads were collapsed and filtered to measure the absolute abundance of every unique TCRbeta CDR3 rearrangement. Productive Simpson clonality was computed per sample as the square root of Simpson's diversity index over productive rearrangements. TCRdb took this table from immuneACCESS and kept in-frame rearrangements with V and J called. Such tables lack part of the clones; where checked against another copy, unresolved V genes explain under half of the gap, and the rest is unexplained. That table is the source of V, J and clone size, and D and trimming were worked out from the DNA. This sample lists over 250,000 clones; about 86% were detected once. Of the sample, roughly 4% falls within the top ten clones.

This clone was found many times. What antigen it recognizes has not been identified. Base quality data are lacking; no much larger clone is found one base away. Participants in the prospective study were aged roughly 18 to 89 years, lived in over 20 United States geographic areas, and enrolled through a virtual design. Cohort assignment in the prospective study relied on participant-reported clinical history from a screening survey and a study questionnaire. Mobile phlebotomists in the prospective study collected whole blood, serum and a nasopharyngeal or oropharyngeal swab from every participant. Additional blood draws and questionnaires over a 2-month period could optionally be provided by prospective study participants. Before DNA extraction, blood samples from the prospective study were shipped at room temperature or frozen. This clonotype was obtained from a man aged 25 to 40 with acute COVID-19. Source material: PBMCs or T cells enriched from blood (not recorded which).

This receptor carries the CDR3 CASRDAAGLYNEQFF. The nucleotides read TGTGCCAGCAGAGATGCGGCGGGGCTCTACAATGAGCAGTTCTTC. Recombination connected TRBV2 to TRBJ2-1; possibly the D gene is TRBD2, per 6 matching bases. The germline V gene encodes CDR1 SNHLY and CDR2 FYNNEI. The cysteine opens and the phenylalanine closes a CDR3 of 15 amino acids. Kept here is only the CDR3 DNA, which spans 45 bases and is read in frame from base 1. V and J are truncated by 6 bases and 3 bases respectively, leaving an intervening sequence of 15 bases. Full variable domain (CDR3 extended with the reference TRBV2 and TRBJ2-1 proteins): EPEVTQTPSHQVTQMGQEVILRCVPISNHLYFYWYRQILGQKVEFLVSFYNNEISEKSEIFDDQFSVERPDGSNFTLKIRSTKLEDSAMYFCASRDAAGLYNEQFFGPGTRLTVL.